Following are 13 T cell receptor beta chains from one sample sequenced in a study of CD8 T cells in Susac syndrome. After extraction with the RNeasy kit, roughly 0.5 to 1 ug of the RNA was reverse transcribed using random hexamers. TCRdb processed the immunoSEQ multiplex PCR reads anew with MiXCR; each CDR3 protein has one entry. The sample carries 100,000 to 150,000 distinct CDR3 sequences, 85% to 95% recorded once. Sequencing input: CD8+ T cells from PBMCs. The receptors originated from a human donor with multiple sclerosis.

This clonotype came up once. This rearrangement joins TRBV7-9 to TRBJ2-1; no clear D. CDR3 length: 14 amino acids. Germline V CDR1 and CDR2: SEHNR, FQNEAQ (reference sequence). Trimming took 4 bases from V and 5 from J, leaving 12 bases between them. The CDR3 DNA sequence: TGTGCCAGCAGCTCCGTGGTGCCTGACAATGAGCAGTTCTTC. Its translation is CASSSVVPDNEQFF.

The chain has TRBV20-1 and TRBJ2-7; perhaps TRBD1 as D (6 bases). Trimming took off 3 bases at V and 3 bases at J, with 30 bases between the two ends. CDR3 length: 19 amino acids. The germline CDR1 and CDR2 sequences are DFQATT and SNEGSKA (reference sequence). The CDR3 region is CSASVPRDTSPYRVYEQYF. CDR3 sequence (DNA): TGCAGTGCTAGCGTCCCCCGGGACACCTCACCGTATAGGGTCTACGAGCAGTACTTC.

CDR3 nucleotides: TGTGCCAGCCGCTATCAGTACCAAGAGACCCAGTACTTC. Its protein product is CASRYQYQETQYF. The V and J genes are TRBV18 and TRBJ2-5; D is uncertain. Germline V gene sequence: CDR1 KGHSH, CDR2 LQKENI. CDR3 length: 13 residues. Trimming cost V 8 bases and J 0 bases, with 10 bases left between them. Complete variable domain (other parts from reference TRBV18 and TRBJ2-5): NAGVMQNPRHLVRRRGQEARLRCSPMKGHSHVYWYRQLPEEGLKFMVYLQKENIIDESGMPKERFSAEFPKEGPSILRIQQVVRGDSAAYFCASRYQYQETQYFGPGTRLLVL.

DNA of the CDR3: TGCAGTGTTCCGGACAGGGAGGACACTGAAGCTTTCTTT. Its translation: CSVPDREDTEAFF. The genes are TRBV20-1 and TRBJ1-1; 8 bases agree with TRBD1. Trimming at V came to 7 bases and at J to 3 bases, leaving 7 bases not matched to a gene. From germline, CDR1 is DFQATT and CDR2 SNEGSKA (reference sequence). The length of the CDR3 is 13 residues.

Only one count was recorded for this clonotype. The chain is built from TRBV6-5 and TRBJ1-2; a possible D gene is TRBD1 (5 bases). Germline V gene sequence: CDR1 MNHEY, CDR2 SVGAGI. This CDR3 contains 18 residues. V dropped 0 bases and J dropped 0 bases, with 17 bases sitting between them. The CDR3 sequence: CASSYSKKQVRANYGYTF. Here the CDR3 DNA reads TGTGCCAGCAGTTACTCGAAAAAACAGGTCCGAGCTAACTATGGCTACACCTTC.

The chain recombines TRBV19 with TRBJ1-1; 7 bases are a match to TRBD1. V dropped 7 bases and J dropped 8; count of bases not matched to a gene: 16. CDR1 LNHDA and CDR2 SQIVND come from the germline V gene (reference sequence). The CDR3 consists of 15 residues. The CDR3 reads CASNYRPGTEKEAFF. DNA of the CDR3: TGTGCCAGTAACTATCGTCCCGGGACAGAGAAAGAAGCTTTCTTT.

This clonotype was recorded once. The chain carries TRBV11-2 and TRBJ2-7; D ambiguous. The V gene's germline CDR1 is SGHAT and CDR2 FQNNGV. Deletions cut 5 bases from V and 4 bases from J, with 15 bases between. The CDR3 consists of 14 residues. The CDR3 DNA sequence: TGTGCCAGCAGCCCGCGAGAAAGGCCTTACGAGCAGTACGTC. Translated: CASSPRERPYEQYV.

The chain links TRBV12-3 or TRBV12-4 to TRBJ2-7; D perhaps matches TRBD1 (5 bases). CDR3 length equals 14 residues. Trimming shortened V by 3 bases and J by 4 bases, and 13 bases separated the two germline ends. CDR3 bases: TGTGCCAGCAGTTTGTGGGGCTTCCCTTACGAGCAGTACTTC. This gives the protein CASSLWGFPYEQYF.

The CDR3 DNA sequence: TGTGCCAGCAGCTGGAGGACAGGGGGCACCGGGGAGCTGTTTTTT. Residues: CASSWRTGGTGELFF. This chain connects TRBV5-4 to TRBJ2-2; 10 nucleotides match TRBD1. The trim removed 3 bases at V and 4 bases at J, leaving 3 bases unmatched. The CDR3 is 15 residues long. Looked up from germline, CDR1 is SGHNT and CDR2 is YYREEE (reference sequence).

The rearrangement links TRBV7-3 to TRBJ2-3; D may match TRBD1 or TRBD2 (5 bases each). Germline CDR1 and CDR2: SGHTA and FQGTGA. This CDR3 contains 16 residues. Trimming left V 2 bases short and J 4 bases short, with 16 bases between. The CDR3 DNA follows: TGTGCCAGCAGCTTACTTCCGGGACGGCAATCAGATACGCAGTATTTT. Its translation: CASSLLPGRQSDTQYF.

The chain combines TRBV2 with TRBJ2-7; D is possibly TRBD1 or TRBD2 (5 bases each). The germline CDR1 and CDR2 sequences are SNHLY and FYNNEI. This CDR3 region has 12 residues. Trimming shortened V by 8 bases and J by 0 bases, and 8 bases separated the two germline ends. The CDR3, as DNA: TGTGCCAGCTATGGGGGCTCCTACGAGCAGTACTTC. Translation: CASYGGSYEQYF.

V and J are TRBV6-5 and TRBJ2-7; TRBD1 matches at 7 bases. Germline CDR1 MNHEY, CDR2 SVGAGI. There are 15 residues in the CDR3. After removal of 6 bases from V and 3 bases from J, the junction contained 11 bases not matched to a gene. CDR3 bases: TGTGCCAGCAGCCCAAACAGGGGTGCCCACTACGAGCAGTACTTC. Protein sequence: CASSPNRGAHYEQYF.

CDR3 DNA: TGTGCCATCAGTGACAGACTCTCTGGAAACACCATATATTTT. This sequence encodes CAISDRLSGNTIYF. The V gene is TRBV10-3, the J gene TRBJ1-3; D not resolved. Germline values: CDR1 ENHRY, CDR2 SYGVKD. This CDR3 is 14 amino acids long. V lost 3 bases, J lost 0 bases, and 6 bases lay in between.